The clone carrying this T cell receptor delta chain was observed a handful of times. A much larger clone differs from this one at a single base, so this may be a read error. The same CDR3 is also encoded by other DNA sequences in this sample. TCRdb reprocessed the reads through CATT. The sample has fewer than 9,500 delta-chain clones; 22% are singletons. This sample is drawn from a study of gamma-delta chains in newborns, infants, children. Whole-study context: Polyclonal expansion of innate γδ T cells after birth follows microbial exposure.

This CDR3 region has 15 residues. With 2 bases clipped from V and 11 bases from J, the junction kept 13 bases outside the gene matches. CDR1 is GEAIGNYY and CDR2 is EKD in the germline V gene. The sample was blood. The sequence was collected from a child who was a newborn, infant or young child, either healthy, febrile or measles-vaccinated (not recorded which). The chain has TRDV2 and TRDJ1; 10 bases agree with TRDD3. The CDR3, as DNA: TGTGCCTGTGACAATCTTGGAGTGGGGGATACCTTTCTCATCTTT. This sequence encodes CACDNLGVGDTFLIF.